This T cell receptor beta chain was identified during a study of cytomegalovirus exposure and HLA in healthy donors. General study points: In an earlier analysis, productive rearrangement rates for most beta V segments clustered near 87% or 30%.

A multiplex PCR was run with 60 Vbeta primers and 13 Jbeta primers. The method was immunoSEQ multiplex PCR; TCRdb's version includes in-frame clones alone and lacks a portion of them. The table shows 110,000 to 150,000 clones, with under 90% occurring only once. Worth noting for this clone: Its antigen remains unknown.

Germline assignment: CDR1 SGHRS and CDR2 YFSETQ. V was pared by 0 bases and J by 3 bases, with 7 bases between. This CDR3 has 14 residues. The sequence was collected from a boy aged 2-15 years in good health and CMV-seronegative. The sequencing input was PBMCs. The chain uses TRBV5-1 and TRBJ1-3; D is uncertain. The CDR3 protein is CASSLESFGNTIYF. The CDR3 DNA reads as TGCGCCAGCAGCTTGGAAAGCTTTGGAAACACCATATATTTT.